This T cell receptor (beta chain) stems from a study of T cells in localized non-small cell lung cancer. Notes on the study in general: Uninvolved neighboring lung showed the greatest T cell clonality, exceeding tumor. Researchers found a median around 59 of the top 100 tumor clones in adjacent lung. Higher blood T cell density went with longer overall survival.

TCRdb's table, derived via immunoSEQ multiplex PCR, lists solely in-frame clones and lacks some. In the table there are just under 80,000 clones, 75% to 85% of which are singletons. Trimming cost V 1 base and J 5 bases; bases outside gene matches: 6. Germline assignment: CDR1 SGHTS and CDR2 YDEGEE. The CDR3 extends over 16 amino acids. This clone was observed once. Its antigen remains unidentified. The chain joins TRBV5-8 to TRBJ1-4; 9 nucleotides match TRBD1. The material sequenced was peripheral blood, taken before any cancer treatment. This clonotype originated in an older female donor with stage I lung adenocarcinoma. Here the CDR3 DNA reads TGTGCCAGCAGCTTGAGGACAGGGGCTCCGAATGAAAAACTGTTTTTT. The encoded protein is CASSLRTGAPNEKLFF.